Following are 23 T cell receptor beta chains from one sample sequenced in a study of T cell responses to AZD1222 COVID-19 vaccine. Measured with immunoSEQ multiplex PCR; TCRdb has only the in-frame clones, and not every one. Here the sample spans 250,000 to 300,000 clones, approximately 94% being singletons. The sample in question was peripheral blood, obtained 28 days after the second AZD1222 dose. The receptors were sampled from an adult who received the AZD1222 COVID-19 vaccine.

This chain connects TRBV29-1 to TRBJ1-1; 7 positions match TRBD1. The CDR3 is 14 amino acids. Looked up from germline, CDR1 is SQVTM and CDR2 is ANQGSEA. The V and J ends lost 8 bases and 0 bases, in that order; junction bases with no gene match: 9. CDR3 loop: CSSTKDRVNTEAFF. In DNA form, the CDR3 reads TGCAGCTCCACTAAAGACAGGGTGAACACTGAAGCTTTCTTT. Full variable domain (outside the CDR3, taken from reference TRBV29-1 and TRBJ1-1): SAVISQKPSRDICQRGTSLTIQCQVDSQVTMMFWYRQQPGQSLTLIATANQGSEATYESGFVIDKFPISRPNLTFSTLTVSNMSPEDSSIYLCSSTKDRVNTEAFFGQGTRLTVV.

In regard to this clone: This CDR3 fails to terminate in the conserved phenylalanine or tryptophan, so it likely reflects a read error. No DNA is shown, since the ends of the CDR3 on it are uncertain; the CDR3 is the one TCRdb lists. The chain employs TRBV7-6 and TRBJ1-5. Germline V lookup: CDR1 SGHVS, CDR2 FNYEAQ. 11 amino acids form the CDR3, both terminal residues included. CDR3 loop: CASSVTHRRGG.

V and J are TRBV29-1 and TRBJ1-1; no firm D call. CDR3 length equals 11 residues. With 4 bases removed from V and 6 bases from J, the gap between germline ends came to 9 bases. Germline lookup yields CDR1 SQVTM and CDR2 ANQGSEA. In nucleotides, the CDR3 is TGCAGCGTTGTTGGGCACCCTGAAGCTTTCTTT. Its translation is CSVVGHPEAFF.

This clone was seen a single time. V and J are TRBV5-1 and TRBJ1-1; D gene unclear. The CDR3 contains 16 residues. V was trimmed by 0 bases and J by 0 bases, leaving 12 bases between them. Germline lookup yields CDR1 SGHRS and CDR2 YFSETQ. The CDR3 reads CASSLVPAIMNTEAFF. CDR3 bases: TGCGCCAGCAGCTTGGTCCCAGCTATCATGAACACTGAAGCTTTCTTT.

This chain uses TRBV5-6 with TRBJ2-7, with 10 bases that match TRBD1. Germline CDR1 is SGHDT and CDR2 is YYEEEE. This CDR3 is built from 14 residues. J gave up 4 bases and V 3 bases, and 4 bases lay outside the gene matches. The CDR3 spells CASSSDRGLYEQYF. The DNA of the CDR3 is TGTGCCAGCAGCTCCGACAGGGGGCTTTACGAGCAGTACTTC.

The chain links TRBV29-1 to TRBJ2-7; D possibly matches TRBD1 or TRBD2 (5 bases each). Trimming left V 6 bases short and J 4 bases short, with 13 bases between. The CDR3 has 12 amino acids. Germline loops: CDR1 SQVTM, CDR2 ANQGSEA. The CDR3 nucleotides read TGCAGCGTGGGGGTCCCAGGGTACGAGCAGTACTTC. Amino acid sequence: CSVGVPGYEQYF.

This clone was detected only once. The sample holds other DNA sequences that translate to the same CDR3. The genes are TRBV27 and TRBJ2-3; TRBD2 might be the D (6 bases). The V and J ends lost 3 bases and 3 bases respectively, with 7 bases between them. Germline CDR1 reads MNHEY; CDR2 reads SMNVEV (reference sequence). This CDR3 is 13 amino acids long. The CDR3 region has the DNA TGTGCCAGCAGTTTCCGGGGGACAGATACGCAGTATTTT. Amino acids: CASSFRGTDTQYF.

The V call is TRBV7-2, the J call TRBJ2-1; D is undetermined. This CDR3 contains 13 residues. V lost 3 bases and J lost 4, with 7 bases in between. Germline loops: CDR1 SGHTA, CDR2 FQGNSA. CDR3 in DNA: TGTGCCAGCAGCTTGAGCCTGTACAATGAGCAGTTCTTC. This gives the protein CASSLSLYNEQFF.

The chain employs TRBV4-2 and TRBJ1-6; 7 nucleotides line up with TRBD1. CDR1 and CDR2 from the germline V gene are LGHNA and YNFKEQ. CDR3 length equals 15 residues. J lost 7 bases, V lost 4 bases, and 7 bases had no gene match. The CDR3, as DNA: TGTGCCAGCAGCCGAGGACAGGATGGGAATTCACCCCTCCACTTT. Protein product: CASSRGQDGNSPLHF.

CDR3 sequence reads: CASSQDPDRGLGNTIYF. CDR3 bases: TGCGCCAGCAGCCAAGATCCGGACAGGGGGTTAGGAAACACCATATATTTT. The chain has TRBV4-1 and TRBJ1-3; 10 bases fit TRBD1. The ends lost 0 bases at V and 4 bases at J; junction bases unmatched: 6. The V gene's germline CDR1 is MGHRA and CDR2 YSYEKL. This CDR3 comprises 17 residues.

This clone was observed a single time. The V and J genes are TRBV5-8 and TRBJ1-2, with a possible D match to TRBD1 (5 bases). The ends were cut back, 1 base at V and 5 bases at J, with 12 bases in the middle. CDR1 SGHTS and CDR2 YDEGEE come from the germline V gene. The CDR3 is made up of 14 amino acids. The CDR3 spells CASSLSYGAYGYTF. In DNA form, the CDR3 reads TGTGCCAGCAGCTTGTCATACGGGGCATATGGCTACACCTTC.

The V and J genes are TRBV4-2 and TRBJ1-5; no clear D. The CDR3 length is 14 residues. Germline loops: CDR1 LGHNA, CDR2 YNFKEQ. V dropped 4 bases and J dropped 7 bases, with 14 bases sitting between them. The CDR3 loop reads CASSPQGTTQPQHF. In DNA, the CDR3 is TGTGCCAGCAGCCCACAAGGCACAACGCAGCCCCAGCATTTT.

The genes are TRBV18 and TRBJ2-7; 8 bases fit TRBD2. The trim removed 2 bases at V and 3 bases at J, leaving 15 bases unmatched. This CDR3 region has 18 residues. Germline V gene sequence: CDR1 KGHSH, CDR2 LQKENI. CDR3 in DNA: TGTGCCAGCTCACCAGGGATGCGAGGACTAGCATTAAACTACGAGCAGTACTTC. As protein: CASSPGMRGLALNYEQYF.

This chain joins TRBV19 and TRBJ1-2; D call uncertain. Germline V CDR1 and CDR2: LNHDA, SQIVND (reference sequence). There are 11 residues in the CDR3. Trimming took off 7 bases at V and 7 bases at J, with 10 bases between the two ends. CDR3 region: CASTYEGGYTF. The DNA for the CDR3 is TGTGCCAGTACGTACGAGGGTGGCTACACCTTC.

The chain is built from TRBV28 and TRBJ1-2, with a weak D call TRBD1 (5 bases). The V gene lost 11 bases and the J gene lost 8 bases, with 21 bases spanning the gap. The CDR3 runs 13 residues. The germline V gene has CDR1 MDHEN and CDR2 SYDVKM. The CDR3 loop reads CAVNRGVLFGYTF. The CDR3 bases are TGTGCCGTCAACCGAGGGGTACTCTTCGGCTACACCTTC.

The V gene is TRBV5-4, the J gene TRBJ1-1, with a possible D match to TRBD1 (5 bases). Germline CDR1 is SGHNT and CDR2 is YYREEE (reference sequence). Trimming removed 0 bases at V and 1 base at J, with 10 bases between. The CDR3 is made up of 15 amino acids. This CDR3 reads CASSLVGQPNTEAFF. In DNA form, the CDR3 reads TGTGCCAGCAGCTTGGTTGGACAACCGAACACTGAAGCTTTCTTT.

The chain recombines TRBV7-8 with TRBJ1-2, with D perhaps TRBD1 (6 bases). V was cut by 1 base and J by 1 base, with 13 bases left in between. This CDR3 contains 16 residues. Looked up from germline, CDR1 is SGHVS and CDR2 is FQNEAQ. The CDR3 loop is CASSLVDRTYNYGYTF. CDR3 nucleotide sequence: TGTGCCAGCAGCTTAGTCGACAGGACCTATAACTATGGCTACACCTTC. Using reference TRBV7-8 and TRBJ1-2 for the parts outside the CDR3, the full variable domain is GAGVSQSPRYKVAKRGQDVALRCDPISGHVSLFWYQQALGQGPEFLTYFQNEAQLDKSGLPSDRFFAERPEGSVSTLKIQRTQQEDSAVYLCASSLVDRTYNYGYTFGSGTRLTVV.

The sample holds one count of this clone. V and J are TRBV18 and TRBJ1-5, with D hard to call. Looked up from germline, CDR1 is KGHSH and CDR2 is LQKENI. This CDR3 region has 15 residues. Trimming cost V 3 bases and J 6 bases, with 15 bases left between them. CDR3 in DNA: TGTGCCAGCTCACCGGTCGATTGGTCGAGTCAGCCCCAGCATTTT. The encoded protein is CASSPVDWSSQPQHF. Complete variable domain (other parts from reference TRBV18 and TRBJ1-5): NAGVMQNPRHLVRRRGQEARLRCSPMKGHSHVYWYRQLPEEGLKFMVYLQKENIIDESGMPKERFSAEFPKEGPSILRIQQVVRGDSAAYFCASSPVDWSSQPQHFGDGTRLSIL.

V and J are TRBV19 and TRBJ2-3, with 7 bases fitting TRBD1. Trimming at V came to 3 bases and at J to 2 bases, leaving 11 bases not matched to a gene. The CDR3 runs 17 residues. Germline CDR1 is LNHDA and CDR2 is SQIVND (reference sequence). DNA for the CDR3: TGTGCCAGTAGTATTTTGACGGGACAGTTTTACACAGATACGCAGTATTTT. This sequence encodes CASSILTGQFYTDTQYF.

The chain carries TRBV3-1 (or the pseudogene TRBV3-2) and TRBJ2-2, with D possibly matching TRBD2 (5 bases). The germline V gene encodes CDR1 LGHDT and CDR2 YNNKEL (reference sequence). This CDR3 spans 14 amino acids. Deletions cut 1 base from V and 7 bases from J, with 10 bases between. The CDR3 DNA sequence: TGTGCCAGCAGCCAAGCTGGACGGGGCGGGGAGCTGTTTTTT. Protein sequence: CASSQAGRGGELFF.

This chain connects TRBV28 to TRBJ2-6, with D hard to call. V gave up 4 bases and J gave up 0 bases, with 4 bases separating them. The CDR3 sequence is 14 residues long. The germline V gene has CDR1 MDHEN and CDR2 SYDVKM. The CDR3 DNA sequence: TGTGCCAGCAGTTGGGGCTCTGGGGCCAACGTCCTGACTTTC. Residues: CASSWGSGANVLTF.

The chain employs TRBV6-1 and TRBJ1-6; 10 bases agree with TRBD1. The CDR3 runs 18 residues. After removal of 4 bases from V and 0 bases from J, the junction contained 6 bases not matched to a gene. The V gene's germline CDR1 is MNHNS and CDR2 SASEGT. For the CDR3, the DNA is TGTGCCAGCAGTGGACAGGGGGCGCTGGGCTCCTATAATTCACCCCTCCACTTT. It encodes CASSGQGALGSYNSPLHF.

This clone was observed a handful of times. J is TRBJ1-6 and V is TRBV28; D is unclear. The V and J ends lost 3 bases and 6 bases respectively, with 3 bases between them. Germline V gene lookup returns CDR1 MDHEN and CDR2 SYDVKM. The CDR3 spans 12 residues. The CDR3 nucleotides read TGTGCCAGCAGTTTCATTAATTCACCCCTCCACTTT. Translating it yields CASSFINSPLHF.